One sample yielded the 5 T cell receptor beta chains listed below, sequenced in a study of CDR3 diversity in severe acne. TCRdb itself ran the PCR reads through MiXCR, one entry per CDR3 protein. This sample has about 85,000 distinct CDR3 sequences, with about 48% found just once. Sequenced: blood. The receptors were sampled from a male donor in good health, serving as a control.

The chain uses TRBV7-3 and TRBJ2-3; 8 bases match TRBD2. Germline CDR1 reads SGHTA; CDR2 reads FQGTGA. The CDR3 is 17 amino acids. Trimming at V came to 4 bases and at J to 5 bases, leaving 14 bases not matched to a gene. The CDR3 protein is CASSSFSGGPSRDTQYF. In DNA form, the CDR3 reads TGTGCCAGCAGCTCGTTCTCGGGGGGGCCGTCGAGAGATACGCAGTATTTT.

The chain uses TRBV7-9 and TRBJ2-5, with 8 nucleotides matching TRBD2. V lost 4 bases, J lost 7 bases, and 5 bases stayed unmatched. Germline V lookup: CDR1 SEHNR, CDR2 FQNEAQ (reference sequence). This CDR3 is built from 13 residues. As DNA, the CDR3 is TGTGCCAGCAGCTACTACAGCGGGGGGACCCAGTACTTC. Protein: CASSYYSGGTQYF.

This clonotype was detected many times. This chain joins TRBV2 and TRBJ2-5; D is unresolved. V lost 3 bases and J 4 bases, leaving 6 bases between the germline ends. CDR3 length: 12 amino acids. Germline assignment: CDR1 SNHLY and CDR2 FYNNEI. The CDR3 DNA sequence: TGTGCCAGCAGTGACTTGCGAGAGACCCAGTACTTC. Its protein is CASSDLRETQYF.

This clonotype was picked up a small number of times. One junction end disagrees with the germline gene, perhaps due to a read error. V usage is TRBV7-7 and J usage is TRBJ2-5; tentative D call: TRBD1 (6 bases). This CDR3 is built from 13 residues. Germline assignment: CDR1 SSHAT and CDR2 FNYEAQ (reference sequence). The CDR3 DNA follows: TGTGCTAGCAGCTCTGGACAGCAAGAGACCCAGTACTTC. It translates to CASSSGQQETQYF.

The chain carries TRBV25-1 and TRBJ2-7, with TRBD1 matching over 7 bases. With V trimmed by 6 bases and J by 7 bases, 9 bases remained unmatched. The germline V gene has CDR1 MGHDK and CDR2 SYGVNS. CDR3 length: 13 amino acids. The CDR3 sequence is CASSRGRGNEQYF. The CDR3 DNA reads TGTGCCAGCAGCCGGGGCAGGGGGAATGAGCAGTACTTC.